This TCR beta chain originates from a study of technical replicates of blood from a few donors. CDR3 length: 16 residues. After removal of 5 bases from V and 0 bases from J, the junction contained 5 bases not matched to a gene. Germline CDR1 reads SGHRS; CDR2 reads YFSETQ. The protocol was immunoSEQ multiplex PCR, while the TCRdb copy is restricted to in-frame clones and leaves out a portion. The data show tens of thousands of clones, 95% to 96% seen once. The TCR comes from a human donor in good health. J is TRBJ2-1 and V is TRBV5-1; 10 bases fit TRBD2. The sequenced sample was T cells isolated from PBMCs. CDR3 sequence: CASRPPSGGSYNEQFF. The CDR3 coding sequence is TGCGCCAGCAGACCGCCTAGCGGGGGCTCCTACAATGAGCAGTTCTTC. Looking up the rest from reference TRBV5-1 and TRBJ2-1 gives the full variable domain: KAGVTQTPRYLIKTRGQQVTLSCSPISGHRSVSWYQQTPGQGLQFLFEYFSETQRNKGNFPGRFSGRQFSNSRSEMNVSTLELGDSALYLCASRPPSGGSYNEQFFGPGTRLTVL.